These T cell receptor beta chains were read from a single sample in a study of T cells in Graves' hyperthyroidism and ophthalmopathy. TCRdb fed the multiplex PCR reads into MiXCR, producing one record per CDR3 protein. The data show 250,000 to 300,000 distinct CDR3 sequences, around a fifth seen once. The sample comprised blood. The receptors were sampled from a man in his fifties with Graves' ophthalmopathy. Each CDR3 is given with its conserved first and last residue. A D gene is named only where the DNA matches it firmly. Clone size is given for some rows only: seen once, a few or many times, or a class if the clone is expanded.

abundance	v_gene	j_gene	d_gene	len	CDR3nt	CDR3aa
NA	TRBV7-3	TRBJ1-5	NA	14	TGTGCCAGCAGGAACCGGGAAACCCATCAGCCCCAGCATTTT	CASRNRETHQPQHF
many	TRBV12-3/TRBV12-4	TRBJ2-7	NA	16	TGTGCCAGCAGTTTCCGACAAACCACTCCCACCTACGAGCAGTACTTC	CASSFRQTTPTYEQYF
NA	TRBV3-1	TRBJ2-3	NA	12	TGTGCCAGCAGCCAAGGTACTAGCCATCAGTATTTT	CASSQGTSHQYF
few	TRBV14	TRBJ2-3	TRBD1	15	TGTGCCAGCAGCCCCGGAATTACAGGGGGTAATACGCAGTATTTT	CASSPGITGGNTQYF
NA	TRBV24-1	TRBJ2-7	TRBD1	18	TGTGCCACCAGTGATTCAATGGTCGGGACAGGGGAAGCCTACGAGCAGTACTTC	CATSDSMVGTGEAYEQYF
few	TRBV7-6	TRBJ1-1	NA	14	TGTGCCAGCAGCCCCCTTGGAGGGAACACTGAAGCTTTCTTT	CASSPLGGNTEAFF
many	TRBV2	TRBJ1-5	TRBD1	18	TGTGCCAGCAGTACCGGGACAGGGGGTACCATTAGCAATCAGCCCCAGCATTTT	CASSTGTGGTISNQPQHF
many	TRBV6-2/TRBV6-3	TRBJ2-3	TRBD2	16	TGTGCCAGCAGTTACGGGACTAGCCCCAAGGGAGATACGCAGTATTTT	CASSYGTSPKGDTQYF
NA	TRBV18	TRBJ2-7	NA	14	TGTGCCAGCAGCGGCCAAGGGCAGAACCCCGAGCAGTACTTC	CASSGQGQNPEQYF
few	TRBV11-1	TRBJ1-5	NA	13	TGTGCCAGCAGCCGTAACGCCCATCAGCCCCAGCATTTT	CASSRNAHQPQHF
many	TRBV20-1	TRBJ2-7	NA	15	TGCAGTGCTAGAGATCGGGGGGCGGGAAGATACGAGCAGTACTTC	CSARDRGAGRYEQYF
few	TRBV5-8	TRBJ2-1	TRBD2	18	TGTGCCAGCAGCCCCGGACTAGCGGGAGGGCCTGGGAAGAATGAGCAGTTCTTC	CASSPGLAGGPGKNEQFF
NA	TRBV5-1	TRBJ2-7	TRBD1	15	TGCGCCAGCAGCTTGGGAGGGACAGCGCAATACGAGCAGTACTTC	CASSLGGTAQYEQYF
many	TRBV11-2	TRBJ2-5	TRBD2	16	TGTGCCAGCAGCTTATTGACTAGCGGGCCGCAGGGGACCCAGTACTTC	CASSLLTSGPQGTQYF
NA	TRBV19	TRBJ2-1	TRBD2	15	TGTGCCAGTAGTAGGTCCTTAACTAGCGACAATGAGCAGTTCTTC	CASSRSLTSDNEQFF
few	TRBV14	TRBJ2-1	TRBD2	17	TGTGCCAGCAGCCAAGACCTAGCGGGAGCTGGCTACAATGAGCAGTTCTTC	CASSQDLAGAGYNEQFF
many	TRBV20-1	TRBJ2-1	TRBD1	15	TGCAGTGCTAGAGATCCAGGGGGTTCCTACAATGAGCAGTTCTTC	CSARDPGGSYNEQFF
NA	TRBV28	TRBJ2-5	TRBD1	16	TGTGCCAGCACCGAAAGCGGGACAGGGAACCAAGAGACCCAGTACTTC	CASTESGTGNQETQYF
many	TRBV20-1	TRBJ2-3	TRBD2	17	TGCAGTGCTAGATCCGGACTAGCGGGAGGGTTAGGCGATACGCAGTATTTT	CSARSGLAGGLGDTQYF
NA	TRBV20-1	TRBJ2-5	TRBD2	13	TGCAGTGCTAGAGCCGGGACTAGCGGGCCCCAGTACTTC	CSARAGTSGPQYF
NA	TRBV20-1	TRBJ2-6	NA	16	TGCAGTGTTCCGGGACGGGAAAGCTCTGGGGCCAACGTCCTGACTTTC	CSVPGRESSGANVLTF
NA	TRBV9	TRBJ2-7	TRBD1	14	TGTGCCAGCAGCGATGGGACAGGAGACTACGAGCAGTACTTC	CASSDGTGDYEQYF
few	TRBV5-4	TRBJ2-6	NA	18	TGTGCCAGCAGCTCACCGACAGCCCTGACGCCTGGGGCCAACGTCCTGACTTTC	CASSSPTALTPGANVLTF